Listed below are T cell receptor beta chains from one sample, sequenced in a study of PD-1 blockade in mismatch repair-deficient tumors. Clones were read by immunoSEQ multiplex PCR, and TCRdb kept only the in-frame ones, dropping some. The table shows some 120,000 clones, with 70% to 80% occurring only once. Material: peripheral blood, obtained just over 59 weeks after starting pembrolizumab. The receptor source for this set is an adult with mismatch repair-deficient cancer. CDR3s include the opening cysteine and the closing phenylalanine or tryptophan. A D gene is named only where the DNA matches it firmly.

D gene,J gene,V gene,CDR3 DNA,CDR3 protein
TRBD2,TRBJ2-2,TRBV11-1,TGTGCCAGCAGCTTACTAGCGGGCCTTACCGGGGAGCTGTTTTTT,CASSLLAGLTGELFF
NA,TRBJ2-1,TRBV29-1,TGCAGCGCCCCCCGACGAGAATCCTACAATGAGCAGTTCTTC,CSAPRRESYNEQFF
NA,TRBJ2-4,TRBV7-9,TGTGCCAGCACCCGAGGAGATGGGCAAATTCAGTACTTC,CASTRGDGQIQYF
TRBD1,TRBJ1-1,TRBV27,TGTGCCAGCAGTCCCCGACAGGGTTTCACTGAAGCTTTCTTT,CASSPRQGFTEAFF
NA,TRBJ1-1,TRBV10-3,TGTGCCATCAGTGAGTCGGGCTTTTTTATAGGGACTGAAGCTTTCTTT,CAISESGFFIGTEAFF
NA,TRBJ1-5,TRBV27,TGTGCCAGCAGTTTTATCGGGAATCAGCCCCAGCATTTT,CASSFIGNQPQHF
NA,TRBJ1-1,TRBV19,TGTGCCAGTAATAAGGACCCCCCGAAGGACACTGAAGCTTTCTTT,CASNKDPPKDTEAFF
NA,TRBJ2-1,TRBV5-1,TGCGCCAGCAGCTTGGACGGTTCGCTCTCCTACAATGAGCAGTTCTTC,CASSLDGSLSYNEQFF
NA,TRBJ2-1,TRBV7-2,TGTGCCAGCAGCTTAGATATTCCCTCGTGGGTCTACAATGAGCAGTTCTTC,CASSLDIPSWVYNEQFF
TRBD2,TRBJ2-3,TRBV5-4,TGTGCCAGCAGCTTAGGGACTAGCGGGAGCACAGATACGCAGTATTTT,CASSLGTSGSTDTQYF
TRBD1,TRBJ1-5,TRBV19,TGTGCCAGTAGGACCACCGGGACAGGGGGTTATCAGCCCCAGCATTTT,CASRTTGTGGYQPQHF
TRBD2,TRBJ2-1,TRBV30,TGTGCCTGGAGCGTAGGGAACCGGGACTACCGCTACAATGAGCAGTTCTTC,CAWSVGNRDYRYNEQFF